This TCR beta chain is from a study of blood T cell repertoires in COVID-19. Trimming left V 5 bases short and J 0 bases short, with 7 bases between. The CDR3 loop spans 14 amino acids. The germline gives CDR1 LNHDA, CDR2 SQIVND (reference sequence). Sequencing used immunoSEQ multiplex PCR; TCRdb keeps in-frame clones, though not all of them. The sample lists 140,000 to 150,000 clones; approximately 90% were seen once. The V gene is TRBV19, the J gene TRBJ1-4, with a tentative D call TRBD1 (5 bases). The source is a middle-aged woman who had been exposed to COVID-19. Sample: PBMCs or T cells enriched from blood (not recorded which). The chain's CDR3 is CASSETATNEKLFF. CDR3 DNA sequence: TGTGCCAGTAGTGAGACAGCAACTAATGAAAAACTGTTTTTT.